This paragraph reports one T cell receptor (beta chain). Its antigen is unidentified. These data originate in a study of cytomegalovirus exposure and HLA in healthy donors. Points from the study as a whole: In a later analysis, at a false discovery rate of 0.05, about 16,000 TCR beta sequences matched HLA alleles.

Both 60 Vbeta primers and 13 Jbeta primers went into the PCR. Clones were sequenced by immunoSEQ multiplex PCR, and TCRdb holds only the in-frame ones, with some missing. Among about 94,000 clones listed, around 76% were seen once. The sequenced sample consisted of PBMCs. The clonotype originates from a man in his forties in good health and CMV-seropositive.

Here the CDR3 DNA reads TGTGCCAGCAGCTTAGTGGGTATCACGAGGGAGGGCGACAATGAGCAGTTCTTC. Protein: CASSLVGITREGDNEQFF. The chain couples TRBV7-9 to TRBJ2-1; TRBD2 agrees at 7 bases. CDR3 length: 18 amino acids. Germline V gene data show CDR1 as SEHNR and CDR2 as FQNEAQ (reference sequence). Germline trimming cut 1 base from V and 5 bases from J; bases unmatched to any gene: 14.